Following are 13 T cell receptor beta chains from one sample sequenced in a study of Graves' ophthalmopathy and Graves' hyperthyroidism. Amplified TCR beta CDR3 regions were obtained using RNA transcripts as template. A first-round RT-PCR used HTBI primers, followed by a second-round multiplex PCR. MiXCR, run by TCRdb on the multiplex PCR reads, gives a single entry per CDR3 protein. The sample contains almost 750,000 distinct CDR3 sequences, approximately 40% of which appear only once. Sequenced: peripheral blood. The receptor set was obtained from an adult man with Graves' ophthalmopathy.

J is TRBJ2-5 and V is TRBV7-9; D unclear. Looked up from germline, CDR1 is SEHNR and CDR2 is FQNEAQ (reference sequence). The CDR3 has 15 residues. Trimming cost V 5 bases and J 3 bases, with 16 bases left between them. CDR3 coding DNA: TGTGCCAGCAGCCCGAGGTACTCTGGGGAAGAGACCCAGTACTTC. Translation: CASSPRYSGEETQYF.

Concerning this clonotype: At one boundary the junction diverges from the germline segment, which might be a read error. This chain connects TRBV24-1 to TRBJ1-5; 7 positions agree with TRBD1. Per germline, CDR1 KGHDR and CDR2 SFDVKD. This CDR3 is built from 15 residues. The CDR3 spells CASSLTTGFSQPQHF. Written as DNA, the CDR3 is TGTGCCAGCAGTCTTACGACAGGGTTCAGTCAGCCCCAGCATTTT.

This chain uses TRBV19 with TRBJ2-5; the D gene could be TRBD1 or TRBD2 (6 bases each). Germline V gene sequence: CDR1 LNHDA, CDR2 SQIVND (reference sequence). The CDR3 loop spans 14 amino acids. The ends were cut back, 9 bases at V and 4 bases at J, with 18 bases in the middle. Written as DNA, the CDR3 is TGTGCCAGCTCAGCTTCTGGGGGGCGAGAGACCCAGTACTTC. Protein sequence: CASSASGGRETQYF.

This sequence joins TRBV20-1 and TRBJ1-5; D is unclear. V was clipped by 3 bases and J by 0 bases, with 12 bases between them. This CDR3 contains 15 residues. Germline assignment: CDR1 DFQATT and CDR2 SNEGSKA (reference sequence). In DNA, the CDR3 is TGCAGTGCTAGTAAAATTTTCGATAGCAATCAGCCCCAGCATTTT. Translating gives CSASKIFDSNQPQHF.

The CDR3 protein is CASSLAAARETQYF. The CDR3, as DNA: TGTGCCAGCAGCTTAGCGGCAGCCAGGGAGACCCAGTACTTC. This rearrangement joins TRBV7-8 to TRBJ2-5; D gene ambiguous. Germline values: CDR1 SGHVS, CDR2 FQNEAQ. The CDR3 contains 14 residues. The V gene lost 0 bases and the J gene lost 5 bases, with 10 bases spanning the gap.

This clonotype was seen a few times. The chain employs TRBV11-3 and TRBJ1-3; the D is unclear. The germline V and J ends were trimmed by 0 bases and 2 bases, with 11 bases remaining between them. CDR1 is SGHNT and CDR2 is YENEEA in the germline V gene. The CDR3 loop spans 16 amino acids. The CDR3 nucleotides are TGTGCCAGCAGCTTAGATGGGGAAATGGCTGGAAACACCATATATTTT. This gives the protein CASSLDGEMAGNTIYF.

This clonotype was detected once. The chain has TRBV7-9 and TRBJ2-5; TRBD2 matches at 9 bases. The CDR3 runs to 12 residues. Germline V gene sequence: CDR1 SEHNR, CDR2 FQNEAQ (reference sequence). V shed 10 bases and J 3 bases; nucleotides not matched to a gene: 3. CDR3 DNA sequence: TGTGCCATGGGACTAGCCGAAGAGACCCAGTACTTC. Amino acid sequence: CAMGLAEETQYF.

Comment on this clonotype: The junction and the germline gene differ at one end; a read error may be behind it. The rearrangement links TRBV25-1 to TRBJ1-6; D ambiguous. CDR1 MGHDK and CDR2 SYGVNS come from the germline V gene. The length of the CDR3 is 15 residues. The CDR3 nucleotides read TGCGCCAGCAGTAGGGTTCCCGTCAGTTTGTCACCCCTCCACTTT. It codes for CASSRVPVSLSPLHF.

The chain employs TRBV24-1 and TRBJ1-5, with D tentatively TRBD1 (5 bases). V was trimmed by 6 bases and J by 6 bases, leaving 17 bases between them. This CDR3 spans 15 amino acids. The germline CDR1 and CDR2 sequences are KGHDR and SFDVKD. CDR3: CATSRPGTSGQPQHF. CDR3 DNA: TGTGCCACCAGTAGACCGGGGACGTCGGGTCAGCCCCAGCATTTT.

This clonotype was seen repeatedly, ten times or more. This rearrangement joins TRBV12-3 or TRBV12-4 to TRBJ2-5; the match to TRBD2 covers 11 bases. The CDR3 has 15 amino acids. Germline trimming cut 0 bases from V and 9 bases from J; bases unmatched to any gene: 6. The CDR3 is CASSLASGGVTPQYF. In nucleotides, the CDR3 is TGTGCCAGCAGTTTAGCTAGCGGGGGGGTCACGCCCCAGTACTTC.

This clonotype came up many times. The chain uses TRBV7-9 and TRBJ1-1; maybe TRBD1 (6 bases). V was cut by 4 bases and J by 0 bases, with 9 bases left in between. Germline assignment: CDR1 SEHNR and CDR2 FQNEAQ (reference sequence). The CDR3 runs 14 residues. The CDR3 sequence: CASSSQGVNTEAFF. The CDR3 DNA reads TGTGCCAGCAGCTCACAGGGAGTGAACACTGAAGCTTTCTTT.

This clonotype was seen at least ten times. The CDR3 DNA sequence: TGTGCCAGCAGCGGGGGGGAGAACACTGAAGCTTTCTTT. Its protein product is CASSGGENTEAFF. The chain uses TRBV9 and TRBJ1-1, with D possibly matching TRBD1 (5 bases). Germline CDR1 is SGDLS and CDR2 is YYNGEE. Trimming stripped 3 bases from V and 1 base from J, with 7 bases between. The CDR3 contains 13 residues.

This clonotype was picked up many times. The chain carries TRBV10-1 and TRBJ1-5, with 7 bases matching TRBD1. V shed 7 bases and J 0 bases; nucleotides not matched to a gene: 9. Germline loops: CDR1 WNHNN, CDR2 SYGVQD (reference sequence). The CDR3 loop spans 16 amino acids. The CDR3 DNA reads TGCGCCAGCATTGGGGACAGAATGGATAGCAATCAGCCCCAGCATTTT. Residues: CASIGDRMDSNQPQHF.